A selection of T cell receptor beta chains follows, all from one sample in a study of cytomegalovirus exposure and HLA in healthy donors. Clones were read by immunoSEQ multiplex PCR, and TCRdb kept only the in-frame ones, dropping some. The sample has 180,000 or so clones, just under 80% seen once. Material: PBMCs. The receptor source for this set is a woman under 40 in good health and CMV-seronegative. The CDR3 runs from the conserved cysteine through the conserved F or W. D genes are given only for firm matches. Expanded clones are given a class, and other clones once, few, many or no size at all.

clone_size,j_call,d_call,v_call,cdr3_aa,cdr3_nt
NA,TRBJ1-1,TRBD1,TRBV18,CASSPLPGGMNTEAFF,TGTGCCAGCTCACCATTGCCAGGGGGGATGAACACTGAAGCTTTCTTT
NA,TRBJ1-2,NA,TRBV19,CASTSGTPVGYTF,TGTGCCAGTACCTCCGGGACTCCGGTGGGCTACACCTTC
NA,TRBJ2-7,NA,TRBV10-2,CASSPWSTPYEQYF,TGCGCCAGCAGTCCCTGGAGTACTCCCTACGAGCAGTACTTC
NA,TRBJ1-1,NA,TRBV23-1,CASSPPPRSLEAFF,TGCGCCAGCAGTCCCCCCCCAAGAAGCCTTGAAGCTTTCTTT
NA,TRBJ1-2,NA,TRBV27,CASSPGAGVLGYTF,TGTGCCAGCAGTCCAGGGGCAGGGGTTTTAGGCTACACCTTC
NA,TRBJ2-1,TRBD1,TRBV27,CASGSITGVIRIGEQFF,TGTGCCAGCGGAAGCATAACAGGGGTTATACGTATCGGTGAGCAGTTCTTC
NA,TRBJ2-7,NA,TRBV5-6,CASSLEIRSYEQYF,TGTGCCAGCAGCTTGGAGATTCGGTCCTACGAGCAGTACTTC
NA,TRBJ2-7,TRBD1,TRBV18,CASSPDRLIYEQYF,TGTGCCAGCTCACCGGACAGGTTAATCTACGAGCAGTACTTC
NA,TRBJ2-6,TRBD1,TRBV5-1,CASSLPRTGGNSGANVLTF,TGCGCCAGCAGCCTCCCCCGGACAGGCGGAAACTCTGGGGCCAACGTCCTGACTTTC
NA,TRBJ2-3,TRBD2,TRBV6-1,CASSEARTSGGTQYF,TGTGCCAGCAGTGAAGCGCGGACTAGCGGTGGTACGCAGTATTTT
NA,TRBJ1-1,TRBD1,TRBV4-3,CASSQSDRGVEAFF,TGCGCCAGCAGCCAATCGGACAGGGGCGTTGAAGCTTTCTTT
NA,TRBJ2-3,NA,TRBV7-2,CASSRSPGDTQYF,TGTGCCAGCAGCCGCTCCCCCGGGGATACGCAGTATTTT
NA,TRBJ1-3,NA,TRBV5-4,CASSSPGSGNTIYF,TGTGCCAGCAGCTCTCCAGGCTCTGGAAACACCATATATTTT
NA,TRBJ2-7,NA,TRBV2,CASNEGRGQGEQYF,TGTGCCAGCAACGAGGGGCGGGGGCAAGGCGAGCAGTACTTC
NA,TRBJ1-2,TRBD1,TRBV2,CASSVQGAFQGYTF,TGTGCCAGCAGTGTCCAGGGGGCTTTCCAAGGCTACACCTTC
NA,TRBJ1-5,TRBD1,TRBV29-1,CSVETGINQPQHF,TGCAGCGTTGAGACAGGGATCAATCAGCCCCAGCATTTT
NA,TRBJ2-5,TRBD2,TRBV29-1,CSAERGGTETQYF,TGCAGCGCGGAGCGGGGGGGTACGGAGACCCAGTACTTC
NA,TRBJ1-5,TRBD1,TRBV2,CASRSNPGQGLGNQPQHF,TGTGCCAGCAGGTCAAATCCGGGACAGGGGTTGGGCAATCAGCCCCAGCATTTT
NA,TRBJ1-1,TRBD1,TRBV5-8,CASSPGQGNTEAFF,TGTGCCAGCAGCCCGGGACAGGGGAACACTGAAGCTTTCTTT
NA,TRBJ2-7,TRBD1,TRBV6-5,CASTPTGGKEQYF,TGTGCCAGCACACCTACAGGGGGCAAAGAGCAGTACTTC
NA,TRBJ1-1,NA,TRBV30,CAWTRNQNTEAFF,TGTGCCTGGACCAGGAACCAGAACACTGAAGCTTTCTTT
NA,TRBJ2-1,NA,TRBV19,CAISATVYNEQFF,TGTGCCATATCGGCGACAGTCTACAATGAGCAGTTCTTC
once,TRBJ1-1,NA,TRBV7-9,CASSVGGTQEAFF,TGTGCCAGCAGCGTGGGCGGGACTCAAGAAGCTTTCTTT
NA,TRBJ1-1,NA,TRBV4-3,CASSPDTQRGTEAFF,TGCGCCAGCAGCCCAGACACCCAAAGAGGCACTGAAGCTTTCTTT
NA,TRBJ1-4,TRBD1,TRBV5-1,CASSPGTGGEGELFF,TGCGCCAGCAGCCCAGGGACAGGGGGCGAAGGGGAACTGTTTTTT
NA,TRBJ1-2,NA,TRBV21-1,CASSKYTPCRDSYGYTF,TGTGCCAGCAGCAAATACACGCCCTGCCGGGACAGCTATGGCTACACCTTC
once,TRBJ1-5,NA,TRBV30,CAWSAGQSNQPQHF,TGTGCCTGGAGTGCTGGACAGAGCAATCAGCCCCAGCATTTT
once,TRBJ2-5,NA,TRBV19,CASSRRGNQETQYF,TGTGCCAGTAGTAGACGGGGGAACCAAGAGACCCAGTACTTC
NA,TRBJ2-6,TRBD1,TRBV5-1,CASSLGWDRALSGANVLTF,TGCGCCAGCAGCCTCGGATGGGACAGAGCTCTCTCTGGGGCCAACGTCCTGACTTTC
once,TRBJ2-3,TRBD2,TRBV7-9,CASSSGLAGGADTQYF,TGTGCCAGCAGCTCGGGACTAGCGGGGGGTGCAGATACGCAGTATTTT
once,TRBJ2-6,NA,TRBV7-9,CASSRRPTGSSGANVLTF,TGTGCCAGCAGCCGCCGTCCCACAGGGAGCTCTGGGGCCAACGTCCTGACTTTC
NA,TRBJ2-5,TRBD2,TRBV5-1,CASSLGGLAVETQYF,TGCGCCAGCAGCTTGGGGGGACTAGCGGTGGAGACCCAGTACTTC
NA,TRBJ1-3,NA,TRBV9,CASSPRGHTDSGNTIYF,TGTGCCAGCAGCCCGAGGGGACATACAGACTCTGGAAACACCATATATTTT
few,TRBJ2-3,NA,TRBV7-6,CASSHSNTDTQYF,TGTGCCAGCAGCCATAGTAATACAGATACGCAGTATTTT
NA,TRBJ2-1,TRBD2,TRBV2,CASSGTSGVNEQFF,TGTGCCAGCAGTGGGACTAGCGGGGTGAATGAGCAGTTCTTC
few,TRBJ1-1,NA,TRBV6-6,CASSYLDILNTEAFF,TGTGCCAGCAGTTACTTGGACATCCTGAACACTGAAGCTTTCTTT
once,TRBJ2-7,TRBD2,TRBV30,CAWTTRGRDEQYF,TGTGCCTGGACGACGCGGGGGAGGGACGAGCAGTACTTC
NA,TRBJ2-7,TRBD1,TRBV6-1,CASSRDRDTYEQYF,TGTGCCAGCAGTCGGGACAGGGACACCTACGAGCAGTACTTC
NA,TRBJ2-7,NA,TRBV5-4,CASSSGQTYEQYF,TGTGCCAGCAGCTCCGGACAGACCTACGAGCAGTACTTC
NA,TRBJ2-7,TRBD1,TRBV7-3,CASSLTTGFEQYF,TGTGCCAGCAGCTTAACGACAGGGTTCGAGCAGTACTTC
NA,TRBJ2-3,NA,TRBV19,CASTPTRADTQYF,TGTGCCAGTACCCCTACTAGAGCAGATACGCAGTATTTT
NA,TRBJ2-3,TRBD2,TRBV7-9,CASSLWAWGGTDTQYF,TGTGCCAGCAGCTTATGGGCGTGGGGGGGGACAGATACGCAGTATTTT
NA,TRBJ1-3,NA,TRBV11-2,CASSLGDLGNTIYF,TGTGCCAGCAGCTTAGGGGACTTGGGAAACACCATATATTTT
NA,TRBJ1-1,TRBD1,TRBV10-1,CASSPTGHTEAFF,TGCGCCAGCAGTCCGACAGGGCACACTGAAGCTTTCTTT
few,TRBJ2-1,NA,TRBV7-3,CASSLGQGRYNEQFF,TGTGCCAGCAGCTTAGGGCAGGGTAGGTACAATGAGCAGTTCTTC
NA,TRBJ2-7,TRBD1,TRBV10-1,CASIRDSAYEQYF,TGCGCCAGCATCCGGGACAGTGCCTACGAGCAGTACTTC
NA,TRBJ1-5,TRBD1,TRBV7-9,CASSLGDSVSNQPQHF,TGTGCCAGCAGCCTGGGGGACAGCGTTTCGAATCAGCCCCAGCATTTT
NA,TRBJ1-1,NA,TRBV2,CASSSPGYGTEAFF,TGTGCCAGCAGTTCCCCAGGGTATGGCACTGAAGCTTTCTTT
NA,TRBJ2-7,TRBD2,TRBV2,CASRTSGASSYEQYF,TGTGCCAGCAGGACTAGCGGGGCGAGCTCCTACGAGCAGTACTTC
NA,TRBJ2-1,NA,TRBV5-3,CARSLSGYGGLTGNEQFF,TGTGCCAGAAGCTTGTCGGGTTACGGAGGGCTTACGGGAAATGAGCAGTTCTTC
once,TRBJ1-1,TRBD1,TRBV19,CASSHRGMNAEAFF,TGTGCCAGTAGTCACAGGGGGATGAACGCTGAAGCTTTCTTT
NA,TRBJ2-3,NA,TRBV5-8,CASSLSAARAGRLADTQYF,TGTGCCAGCAGCTTGTCGGCGGCCAGGGCAGGTCGTCTAGCAGATACGCAGTATTTT
once,TRBJ2-3,TRBD2,TRBV7-2,CASSPGLVDTDTQYF,TGTGCCAGCAGCCCCGGACTAGTGGACACAGATACGCAGTATTTT
NA,TRBJ1-2,NA,TRBV19,CASSFQGLYYGYTF,TGTGCCAGTAGTTTCCAGGGGCTTTACTATGGCTACACCTTC